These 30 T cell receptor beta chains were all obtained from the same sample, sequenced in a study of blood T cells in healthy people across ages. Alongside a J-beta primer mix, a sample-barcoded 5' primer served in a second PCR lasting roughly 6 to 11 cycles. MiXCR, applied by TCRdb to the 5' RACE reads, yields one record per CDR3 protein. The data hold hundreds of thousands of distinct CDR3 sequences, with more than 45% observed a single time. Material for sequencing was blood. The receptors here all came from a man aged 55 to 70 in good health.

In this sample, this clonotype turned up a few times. CDR3: CSVRVAETQYF. The CDR3, as DNA: TGCAGCGTAAGGGTGGCAGAGACCCAGTACTTC. The V call is TRBV29-1, the J call TRBJ2-5; no reliable D call. This CDR3 spans 11 amino acids. The V end lost 6 bases, the J end lost 4 bases, and 9 bases lay between the germline ends. Per germline, CDR1 SQVTM and CDR2 ANQGSEA.

The CDR3 here is CSARVQGARSGGIGNEQFF. The CDR3 DNA sequence: TGCAGTGCTCGGGTACAGGGGGCGCGCAGCGGGGGGATAGGGAATGAGCAGTTCTTC. The rearrangement links TRBV20-1 to TRBJ2-1; D possibly uses TRBD1 or TRBD2 (9 bases each). The CDR3 is made up of 19 amino acids. Between the trimmed V and J ends, which lost 5 bases and 7 bases, there was a span of 33 bases. The germline V gene has CDR1 DFQATT and CDR2 SNEGSKA (reference sequence).

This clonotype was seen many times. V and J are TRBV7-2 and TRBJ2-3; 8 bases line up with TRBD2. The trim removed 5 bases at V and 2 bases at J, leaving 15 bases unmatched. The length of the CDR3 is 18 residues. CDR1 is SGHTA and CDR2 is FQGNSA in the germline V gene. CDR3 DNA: TGTGCCAGCAGCCTTACAATGAGCGGGAGCGCCCTCACAGATACGCAGTATTTT. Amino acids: CASSLTMSGSALTDTQYF.

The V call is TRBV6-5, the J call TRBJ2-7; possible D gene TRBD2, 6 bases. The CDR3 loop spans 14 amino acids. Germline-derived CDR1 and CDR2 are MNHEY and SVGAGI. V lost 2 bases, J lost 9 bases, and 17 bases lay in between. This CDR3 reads CASSYPGREERQYF. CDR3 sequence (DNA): TGTGCCAGCAGTTACCCGGGCAGGGAGGAGCGGCAGTACTTC.

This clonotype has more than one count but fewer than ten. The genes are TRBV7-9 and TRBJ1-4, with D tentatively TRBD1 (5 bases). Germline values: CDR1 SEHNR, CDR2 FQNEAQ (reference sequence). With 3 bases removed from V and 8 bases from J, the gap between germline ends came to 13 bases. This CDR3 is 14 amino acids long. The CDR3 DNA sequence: TGTGCCAGCAGCTTGGATCTCGGGGACGAAAAACTGTTTTTT. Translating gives CASSLDLGDEKLFF.

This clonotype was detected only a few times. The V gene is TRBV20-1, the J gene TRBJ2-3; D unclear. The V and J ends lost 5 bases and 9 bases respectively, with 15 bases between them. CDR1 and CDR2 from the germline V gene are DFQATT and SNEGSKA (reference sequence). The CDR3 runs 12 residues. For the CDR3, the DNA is TGCAGTGCTGGACCTCTCCGTAGCACGCAGTATTTT. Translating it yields CSAGPLRSTQYF.

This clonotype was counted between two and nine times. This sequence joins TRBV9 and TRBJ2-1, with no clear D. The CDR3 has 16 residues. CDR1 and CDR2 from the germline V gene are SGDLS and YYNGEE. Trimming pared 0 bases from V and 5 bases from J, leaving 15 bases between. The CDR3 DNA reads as TGTGCCAGCAGCGTAGGATCGGCTACCTCTAACAATGAGCAGTTCTTC. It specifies CASSVGSATSNNEQFF.

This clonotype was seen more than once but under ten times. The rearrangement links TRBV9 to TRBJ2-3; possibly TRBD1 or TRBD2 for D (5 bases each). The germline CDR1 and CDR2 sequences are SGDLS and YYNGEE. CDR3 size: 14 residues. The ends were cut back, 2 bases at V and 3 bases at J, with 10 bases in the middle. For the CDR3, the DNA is TGTGCCAGCAGCGTCAGGGACCGGACAGATACGCAGTATTTT. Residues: CASSVRDRTDTQYF.

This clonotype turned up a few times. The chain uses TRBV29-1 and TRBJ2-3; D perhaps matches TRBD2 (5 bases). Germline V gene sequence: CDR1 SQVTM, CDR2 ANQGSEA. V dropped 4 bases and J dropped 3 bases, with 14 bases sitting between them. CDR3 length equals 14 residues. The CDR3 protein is CSVAGKLGTDTQYF. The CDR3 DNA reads TGCAGCGTTGCGGGGAAGTTAGGGACAGATACGCAGTATTTT.

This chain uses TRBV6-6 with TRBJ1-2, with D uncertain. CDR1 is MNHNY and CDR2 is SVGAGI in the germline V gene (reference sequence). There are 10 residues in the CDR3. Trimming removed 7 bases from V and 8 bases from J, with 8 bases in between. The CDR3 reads CASNLKGYTF. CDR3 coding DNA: TGTGCCAGCAACCTAAAGGGCTACACCTTC.

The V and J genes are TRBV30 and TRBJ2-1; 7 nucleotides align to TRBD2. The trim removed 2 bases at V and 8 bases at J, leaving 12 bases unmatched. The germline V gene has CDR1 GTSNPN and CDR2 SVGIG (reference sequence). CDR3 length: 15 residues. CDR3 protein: CAWSKGERGLDEQFF. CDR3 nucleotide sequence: TGTGCCTGGAGTAAAGGGGAGCGGGGCCTTGATGAGCAGTTCTTC.

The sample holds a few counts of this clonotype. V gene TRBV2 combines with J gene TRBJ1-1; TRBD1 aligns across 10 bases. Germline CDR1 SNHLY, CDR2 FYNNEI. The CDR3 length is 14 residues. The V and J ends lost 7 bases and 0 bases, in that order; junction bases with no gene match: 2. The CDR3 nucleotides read TGTGCCAGCAAGGGACAGGGGTTGAACACTGAAGCTTTCTTT. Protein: CASKGQGLNTEAFF.

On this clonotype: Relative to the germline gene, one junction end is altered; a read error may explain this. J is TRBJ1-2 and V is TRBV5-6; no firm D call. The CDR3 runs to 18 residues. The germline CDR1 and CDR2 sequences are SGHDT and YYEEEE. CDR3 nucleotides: TGTGCCGGCAGCTTGAGTGGGTTCCGAGCCATACGGACTTATGGCTACACCTTC. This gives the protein CAGSLSGFRAIRTYGYTF.

The CDR3 DNA sequence: TGTGCCAGCTCACCAGACGGGATAGCACAAGAGACCCAGTACTTC. Residues: CASSPDGIAQETQYF. This chain connects TRBV18 to TRBJ2-5; a possible D gene is TRBD2 (5 bases). CDR3 length equals 15 residues. Germline assignment: CDR1 KGHSH and CDR2 LQKENI. V was trimmed by 2 bases and J by 2 bases, leaving 12 bases between them.

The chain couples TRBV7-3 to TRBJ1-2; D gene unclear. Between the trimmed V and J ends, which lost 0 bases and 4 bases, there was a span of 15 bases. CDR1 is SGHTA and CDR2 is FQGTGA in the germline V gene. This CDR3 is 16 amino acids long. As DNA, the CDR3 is TGTGCCAGCAGCTTAACCTTCGCGGCTACCTCCTATGGCTACACCTTC. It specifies CASSLTFAATSYGYTF.

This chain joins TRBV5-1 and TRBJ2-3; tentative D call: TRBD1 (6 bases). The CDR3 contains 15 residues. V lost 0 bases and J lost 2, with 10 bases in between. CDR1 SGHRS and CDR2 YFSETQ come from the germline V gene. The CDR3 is CASSLAGQTTDTQYF. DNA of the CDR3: TGCGCCAGCAGCTTGGCAGGACAGACCACAGATACGCAGTATTTT.

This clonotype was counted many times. The CDR3 loop reads CSVGQDDYEQYF. CDR3 sequence (DNA): TGCAGCGTTGGACAGGATGACTACGAGCAGTACTTC. This rearrangement joins TRBV29-1 to TRBJ2-7; possibly TRBD1 for D (6 bases). The CDR3 spans 12 residues. V shed 4 bases and J shed 3 bases, with 10 bases lying between them. Germline-derived CDR1 and CDR2 are SQVTM and ANQGSEA.

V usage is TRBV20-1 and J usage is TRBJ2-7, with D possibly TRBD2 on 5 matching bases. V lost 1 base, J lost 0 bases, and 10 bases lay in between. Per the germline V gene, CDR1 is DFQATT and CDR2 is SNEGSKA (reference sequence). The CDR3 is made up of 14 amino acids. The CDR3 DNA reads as TGCAGTGCTAGAGGCGGGCGGGTCTCCTACGAGCAGTACTTC. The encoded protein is CSARGGRVSYEQYF.

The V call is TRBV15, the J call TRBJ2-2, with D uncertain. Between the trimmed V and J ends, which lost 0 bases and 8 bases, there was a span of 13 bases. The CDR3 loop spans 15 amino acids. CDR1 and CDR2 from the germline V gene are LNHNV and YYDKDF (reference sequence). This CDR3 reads CATSREGLPAGELFF. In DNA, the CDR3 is TGTGCCACCAGCAGAGAAGGGCTCCCTGCGGGGGAGCTGTTTTTT. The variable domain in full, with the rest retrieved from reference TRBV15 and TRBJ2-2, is DAMVIQNPRYQVTQFGKPVTLSCSQTLNHNVMYWYQQKSSQAPKLLFHYYDKDFNNEADTPDNFQSRRPNTSFCFLDIRSPGLGDTAMYLCATSREGLPAGELFFGEGSRLTVL.

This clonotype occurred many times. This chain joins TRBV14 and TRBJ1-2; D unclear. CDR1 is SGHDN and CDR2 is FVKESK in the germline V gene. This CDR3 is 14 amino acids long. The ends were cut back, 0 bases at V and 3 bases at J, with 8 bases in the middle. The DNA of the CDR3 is TGTGCCAGCAGCCAAGATCTACTGTACTATGGCTACACCTTC. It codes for CASSQDLLYYGYTF. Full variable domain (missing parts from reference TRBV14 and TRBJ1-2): EAGVTQFPSHSVIEKGQTVTLRCDPISGHDNLYWYRRVMGKEIKFLLHFVKESKQDESGMPNNRFLAERTGGTYSTLKVQPAELEDSGVYFCASSQDLLYYGYTFGSGTRLTVV.

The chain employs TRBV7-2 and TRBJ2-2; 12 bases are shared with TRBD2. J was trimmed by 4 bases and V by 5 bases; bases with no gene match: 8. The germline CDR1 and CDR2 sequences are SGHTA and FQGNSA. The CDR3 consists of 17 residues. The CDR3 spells CASSQLAGGPGTGELFF. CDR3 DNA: TGTGCCAGCAGCCAGCTAGCGGGAGGGCCAGGCACCGGGGAGCTGTTTTTT. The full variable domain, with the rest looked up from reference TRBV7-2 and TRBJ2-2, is GAGVSQSPSNKVTEKGKDVELRCDPISGHTALYWYRQSLGQGLEFLIYFQGNSAPDKSGLPSDRFSAERTGGSVSTLTIQRTQQEDSAVYLCASSQLAGGPGTGELFFGEGSRLTVL.

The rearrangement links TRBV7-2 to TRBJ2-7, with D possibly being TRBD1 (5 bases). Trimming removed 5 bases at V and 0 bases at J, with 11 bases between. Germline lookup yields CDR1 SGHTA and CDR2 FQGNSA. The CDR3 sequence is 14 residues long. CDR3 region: CASSPQRGSYEQYF. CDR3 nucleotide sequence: TGTGCCAGCAGCCCCCAAAGGGGCTCCTACGAGCAGTACTTC.

This CDR3 reads CASTRAGQDSYNEQFF. The CDR3 region has the DNA TGTGCCAGCACCCGAGCGGGACAGGACTCCTACAATGAGCAGTTCTTC. The gene calls are TRBV6-5 and TRBJ2-1; D may be TRBD1 (8 bases). V was cut by 7 bases and J by 0 bases, with 16 bases left in between. Per the germline V gene, CDR1 is MNHEY and CDR2 is SVGAGI. The CDR3 has 16 amino acids.

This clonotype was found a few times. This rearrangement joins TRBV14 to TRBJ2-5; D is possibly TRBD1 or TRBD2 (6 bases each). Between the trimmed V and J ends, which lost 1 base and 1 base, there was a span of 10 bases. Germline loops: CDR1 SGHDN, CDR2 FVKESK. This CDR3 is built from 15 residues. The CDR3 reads CASSQGRDIQETQYF. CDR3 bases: TGTGCCAGCAGCCAAGGGCGGGACATCCAAGAGACCCAGTACTTC.

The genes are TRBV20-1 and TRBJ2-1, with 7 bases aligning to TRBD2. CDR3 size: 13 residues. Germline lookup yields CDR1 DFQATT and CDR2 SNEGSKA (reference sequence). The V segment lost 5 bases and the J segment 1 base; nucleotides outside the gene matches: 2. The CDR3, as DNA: TGCAGTGCTCCGGGACTATCCTACAATGAGCAGTTCTTC. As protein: CSAPGLSYNEQFF.

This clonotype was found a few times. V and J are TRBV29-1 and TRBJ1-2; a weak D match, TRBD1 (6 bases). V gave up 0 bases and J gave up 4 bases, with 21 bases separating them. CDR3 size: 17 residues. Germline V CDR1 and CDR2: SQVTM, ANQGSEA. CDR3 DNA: TGCAGCGTTGAAGATCGCTCCACAGGGTTGGTTGGCTATGGCTACACCTTC. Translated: CSVEDRSTGLVGYGYTF.

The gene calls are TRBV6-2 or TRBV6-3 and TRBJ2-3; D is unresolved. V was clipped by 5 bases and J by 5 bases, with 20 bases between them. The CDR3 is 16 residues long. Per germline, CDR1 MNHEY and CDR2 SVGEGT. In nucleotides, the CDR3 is TGTGCCAGCAGTACACCGGCCCTTAAATGGGTAGATACGCAGTATTTT. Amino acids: CASSTPALKWVDTQYF.

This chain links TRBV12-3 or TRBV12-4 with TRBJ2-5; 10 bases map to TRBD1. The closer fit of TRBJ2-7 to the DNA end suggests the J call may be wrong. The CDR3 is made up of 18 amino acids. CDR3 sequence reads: CASSSQVRDRGFPYEQYF. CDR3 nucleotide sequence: TGTGCCAGCAGTTCCCAAGTTAGGGACAGGGGTTTCCCCTACGAGCAGTACTTC.

For the CDR3, the DNA is TGTGCCAGCAGCCAAGATCAACGTCAGGCTAGTGGCTACACCTTC. Translating gives CASSQDQRQASGYTF. The chain is built from TRBV14 and TRBJ1-2; the D is unclear. CDR3 length: 15 residues. Trimming left V 0 bases short and J 7 bases short, with 15 bases between. The germline V gene has CDR1 SGHDN and CDR2 FVKESK. Full variable domain (rest looked up from reference TRBV14 and TRBJ1-2): EAGVTQFPSHSVIEKGQTVTLRCDPISGHDNLYWYRRVMGKEIKFLLHFVKESKQDESGMPNNRFLAERTGGTYSTLKVQPAELEDSGVYFCASSQDQRQASGYTFGSGTRLTVV.

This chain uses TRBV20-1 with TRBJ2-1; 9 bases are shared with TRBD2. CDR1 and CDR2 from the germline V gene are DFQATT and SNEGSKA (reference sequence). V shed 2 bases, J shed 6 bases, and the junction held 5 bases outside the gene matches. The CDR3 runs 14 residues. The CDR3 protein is CSARPGLAVNEQFF. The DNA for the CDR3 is TGCAGTGCTAGACCGGGACTAGCTGTCAATGAGCAGTTCTTC.